Below are 9 T cell receptor beta chains sequenced from a single sample in a study of cytomegalovirus exposure and HLA in healthy donors. 60 Vbeta and 13 Jbeta primers were used in PCR. TCRdb's table, derived via immunoSEQ multiplex PCR, lists solely in-frame clones and lacks some. The table includes 150,000 to 200,000 clones, just over 75% detected once. Sequencing was done on a sample of PBMCs. The receptor set was obtained from a man aged 25 to 40 in good health and CMV-seronegative.

Notes on this clone: This sample includes further DNA sequences coding for the same CDR3. The gene calls are TRBV28 and TRBJ2-7, with D perhaps matching TRBD1 (6 bases). The germline V gene encodes CDR1 MDHEN and CDR2 SYDVKM. The CDR3 totals 13 residues. The V gene lost 6 bases and the J gene lost 5 bases, with 14 bases spanning the gap. The CDR3 DNA is TGTGCCAGCAGGAGACTAACAGGGAACGAGCAGTACTTC. Amino acid sequence: CASRRLTGNEQYF.

The chain carries TRBV19 and TRBJ2-7; D is uncertain. CDR3 length: 13 residues. The germline V gene has CDR1 LNHDA and CDR2 SQIVND (reference sequence). Trimming pared 3 bases from V and 3 bases from J, leaving 9 bases between. CDR3 loop: CASSISLVYEQYF. The CDR3 DNA reads as TGTGCCAGTAGTATCTCGCTAGTCTACGAGCAGTACTTC.

This chain connects TRBV9 to TRBJ2-3, with a weak D call TRBD1 (6 bases). Germline CDR1 is SGDLS and CDR2 is YYNGEE. V was cut by 0 bases and J by 0 bases, with 8 bases left in between. This CDR3 has 15 amino acids. The CDR3: CASSVGQASTDTQYF. CDR3 coding DNA: TGTGCCAGCAGCGTAGGACAGGCCAGCACAGATACGCAGTATTTT.

The chain couples TRBV7-9 to TRBJ2-7; unclear D gene. The V gene's germline CDR1 is SEHNR and CDR2 FQNEAQ (reference sequence). There are 12 residues in the CDR3. Trimming shortened V by 5 bases and J by 4 bases, and 9 bases separated the two germline ends. The CDR3 DNA sequence: TGTGCCAGCAGCCCCCGTCGGTACGAGCAGTACTTC. Its protein is CASSPRRYEQYF. Supplemented by reference TRBV7-9 and TRBJ2-7, the full variable domain reads DTGVSQNPRHKITKRGQNVTFRCDPISEHNRLYWYRQTLGQGPEFLTYFQNEAQLEKSRLLSDRFSAERPKGSFSTLEIQRTEQGDSAMYLCASSPRRYEQYFGPGTRLTVT.

The J gene is TRBJ2-7, the V gene TRBV5-4; D call uncertain. CDR1 is SGHNT and CDR2 is YYREEE in the germline V gene (reference sequence). The CDR3 consists of 14 residues. V shed 1 base and J shed 0 bases, with 8 bases lying between them. This CDR3 reads CASSLSVDSYEQYF. In DNA form, the CDR3 reads TGTGCCAGCAGCTTGTCGGTAGACTCCTACGAGCAGTACTTC.

The chain recombines TRBV29-1 with TRBJ2-1, with 12 bases that match TRBD2. Germline V gene sequence: CDR1 SQVTM, CDR2 ANQGSEA. V was clipped by 6 bases and J by 4 bases; unmatched bases: 10. This CDR3 has 16 residues. The CDR3 is CSVSGLAGPLYNEQFF. As DNA, the CDR3 is TGCAGCGTGTCAGGACTAGCGGGACCCCTATACAATGAGCAGTTCTTC.

This chain links TRBV27 with TRBJ2-7, with D hard to call. The CDR3 totals 13 residues. Germline values: CDR1 MNHEY, CDR2 SMNVEV (reference sequence). Deletions cut 3 bases from V and 3 bases from J, with 9 bases between. CDR3 sequence: CASSFNRDYEQYF. The CDR3 DNA reads as TGTGCCAGCAGTTTCAACAGAGACTACGAGCAGTACTTC.

The V and J genes are TRBV28 and TRBJ2-5; no clear D gene. TRBJ2-7 explains the end of the DNA better; the J call may be wrong. CDR1 is MDHEN and CDR2 is SYDVKM in the germline V gene. The CDR3 spans 14 residues. CDR3 coding DNA: TGTGCCAGCAGTTTAGAGCAGGAAAATTACGAGCAGTACTTC. This encodes CASSLEQENYEQYF.

The chain combines TRBV7-3 with TRBJ2-5, with TRBD2 matching 11 bases. This CDR3 is built from 16 residues. V lost 0 bases to trimming and J lost 4 bases; unmatched junction nucleotides: 4. CDR1 and CDR2 (germline): SGHTA, FQGTGA. The CDR3 coding sequence is TGTGCCAGCAGCTTAACCGCTAGCGGGAGGCGAGAGACCCAGTACTTC. Encoded protein: CASSLTASGRRETQYF.